Detailed here is one T cell receptor beta chain. Germline loops: CDR1 MNHEY, CDR2 SMNVEV (reference sequence). This CDR3 is 14 amino acids long. V lost 7 bases to trimming and J lost 0 bases; unmatched junction nucleotides: 6. These data are taken from a study of cytomegalovirus exposure and HLA in healthy donors. PCR involved 60 Vbeta and 13 Jbeta primers. The assay was immunoSEQ multiplex PCR, and TCRdb's table has in-frame clones only and misses some. Here the sample spans about 86,000 clones, 70% to 85% being singletons. This receptor was obtained from a man aged 60-69 years in good health and CMV-seronegative. The chain employs TRBV27 and TRBJ2-7, with 7 bases fitting TRBD1. The sequencing input was PBMCs. The CDR3 region is CASKGQPSSYEQYF. The CDR3 bases are TGTGCCAGCAAGGGACAGCCGAGCTCCTACGAGCAGTACTTC.